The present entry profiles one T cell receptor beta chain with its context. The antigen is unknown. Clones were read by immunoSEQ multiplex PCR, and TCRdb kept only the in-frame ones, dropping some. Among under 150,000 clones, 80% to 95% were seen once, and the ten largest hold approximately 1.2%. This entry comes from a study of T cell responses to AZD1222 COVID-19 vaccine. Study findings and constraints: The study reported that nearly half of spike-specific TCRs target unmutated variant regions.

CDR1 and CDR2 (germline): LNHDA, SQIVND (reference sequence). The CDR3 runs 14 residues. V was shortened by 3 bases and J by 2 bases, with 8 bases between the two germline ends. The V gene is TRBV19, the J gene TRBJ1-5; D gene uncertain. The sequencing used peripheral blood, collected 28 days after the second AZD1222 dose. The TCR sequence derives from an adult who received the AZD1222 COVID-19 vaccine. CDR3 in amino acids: CASSMPRGNQPQHF. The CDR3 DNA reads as TGTGCCAGTAGTATGCCCCGGGGCAATCAGCCCCAGCATTTT.